Listed below are T cell receptor beta chains from one sample, sequenced in a study of control samples from healthy donors and cancer patients. Some clones are missing from TCRdb's copy, which holds only in-frame ones; the method was immunoSEQ multiplex PCR. Of more than 140,000 clones in the sample, less than 95% were seen once. Sequencing was done on a sample of blood. Every receptor here comes from a man aged 18 to 29 in good health. CDR3s include the opening cysteine and the closing phenylalanine or tryptophan. D genes are given only for firm matches. Part of the rows lack a size; the others show once, few, many or a class for expanded clones.

size | D | J | V | DNA | CDR3
NA | NA | TRBJ1-1 | TRBV7-9 | TGTGCCAGCAGCTTAACTCAGAACACTGAAGCTTTCTTT | CASSLTQNTEAFF
NA | TRBD1 | TRBJ1-5 | TRBV19 | TGTGCCAGTGCTGGACAGGGCAATCAGCCCCAGCATTTT | CASAGQGNQPQHF
NA | NA | TRBJ2-1 | TRBV4-3 | TGCGCCAGCAGCCAATGGGTGTCGCAGGGGGGATACAATGAGCAGTTCTTC | CASSQWVSQGGYNEQFF
NA | NA | TRBJ2-7 | TRBV5-4 | TGTGCCAGCAGCTTGGGAGGGTCTAACTCCTACGAGCAGTACTTC | CASSLGGSNSYEQYF
NA | TRBD1 | TRBJ2-7 | TRBV5-4 | TGTGCCAGCAGCTCGGGGCAGTCGGGACAGGGAGTAGGCGAGCAGTACTTC | CASSSGQSGQGVGEQYF
few | TRBD2 | TRBJ2-1 | TRBV4-3 | TGCGCCAGCAGCGGGCTGGGGCGGGGGGGCTTAAATGAGCAGTTCTTC | CASSGLGRGGLNEQFF
few | NA | TRBJ1-3 | TRBV2 | TGTGCCAGCAAAGTAGGGAGCTCTGGAAACACCATATATTTT | CASKVGSSGNTIYF
NA | TRBD1 | TRBJ1-4 | TRBV2 | TGTGCCAGCATCCTTAGGGACAGGGTTAATGAAAAACTGTTTTTT | CASILRDRVNEKLFF
NA | NA | TRBJ2-3 | TRBV10-2 | TGCGCCGGGGGGAGAGGGCAAGATACGCAGTATTTT | CAGGRGQDTQYF
NA | NA | TRBJ2-1 | TRBV4-1 | TGCGCCAGCAGCCATACCGGGCGTTCCGCGCACTCGGGTGAGCAGTTCTTC | CASSHTGRSAHSGEQFF
NA | TRBD1 | TRBJ1-2 | TRBV5-6 | TGTGCCAGCAGCTTGGGAGGTTCCAGACCGACAGGGGCTAACTATGGCTACACCTTC | CASSLGGSRPTGANYGYTF
NA | NA | TRBJ1-5 | TRBV5-1 | TGCGCCAGCAGCTTTACAGGGATGGATCAGCCCCAGCATTTT | CASSFTGMDQPQHF
NA | NA | TRBJ1-1 | TRBV4-3 | TGCGCCAGCAGCCTCTCGGCCCGCGGGGACACTGAAGCTTTCTTT | CASSLSARGDTEAFF
NA | NA | TRBJ2-7 | TRBV9 | TGTGCCAGCAGCGTAGGGGGCCAGTCCTACGAGCAGTACTTC | CASSVGGQSYEQYF
once | TRBD2 | TRBJ2-1 | TRBV4-1 | TGCGCCAGCAGCCAAGACCCTACCCTCGGACTAGCGGGGTGGATCTACAATGAGCAGTTCTTC | CASSQDPTLGLAGWIYNEQFF
NA | NA | TRBJ1-5 | TRBV27 | TGTGCCAGCAGTTTACATTATAGCAATCAGCCCCAGCATTTT | CASSLHYSNQPQHF
NA | TRBD2 | TRBJ2-7 | TRBV7-2 | TGTGCCAGCAGCTTACTTACTAGCGACTCCTACGAGCAGTACTTC | CASSLLTSDSYEQYF
NA | NA | TRBJ1-1 | TRBV7-9 | TGTGCCAGCAGCTTAGGTGACGGGATCACTGAAGCTTTCTTT | CASSLGDGITEAFF
NA | NA | TRBJ2-3 | TRBV7-9 | TGTGCCAGCAGCTCCCCCACAGTTGATACGCAGTATTTT | CASSSPTVDTQYF
NA | NA | TRBJ2-7 | TRBV5-1 | TGCGCCAGCAGCTTGGAGGCCTCCTACGAGCAGTACTTC | CASSLEASYEQYF
NA | NA | TRBJ2-5 | TRBV7-9 | TGTGCCAGCAGCTTAGGTCAGGACGCAGAGACCCAGTACTTC | CASSLGQDAETQYF
NA | NA | TRBJ2-7 | TRBV9 | TGTGCCAGCAGCGTAGGGACCAATAACGAGCAGTACTTC | CASSVGTNNEQYF
NA | TRBD1 | TRBJ2-7 | TRBV6-5 | TGTGCCAGCAGTTACGACCGGGACAGGGACGAGCAGTACTTC | CASSYDRDRDEQYF
NA | TRBD2 | TRBJ2-1 | TRBV5-4 | TGTGCCAGCAGGTCCTCTAGCGGTACCTACAATGAGCAGTTCTTC | CASRSSSGTYNEQFF
NA | NA | TRBJ2-6 | TRBV19 | TGTGCCAGTAGTCTGGAGAGGGAGATAGCTGGGGCCAACGTCCTGACTTTC | CASSLEREIAGANVLTF
NA | NA | TRBJ1-3 | TRBV13 | TGTGCCAGCAGCATCCTCAGGTACTCTGGAAACACCATATATTTT | CASSILRYSGNTIYF
NA | NA | TRBJ1-2 | TRBV4-1 | TGCGCCAGCAGCCAAGGGGCTGAAAGAGGGTACACCTTC | CASSQGAERGYTF
once | NA | TRBJ2-3 | TRBV4-1 | TGCGCCAGCAGCCAAGAGGCCCGGTTCAGAGATACGCAGTATTTT | CASSQEARFRDTQYF
NA | NA | TRBJ1-1 | TRBV27 | TGTGCCAGCAGTTTAGGGGGTAGCACTGAAGCTTTCTTT | CASSLGGSTEAFF
once | TRBD1 | TRBJ1-2 | TRBV6-5 | TGTGCCAGCAGACCTAGGGACAGGGGGAACTATGGCTACACCTTC | CASRPRDRGNYGYTF
NA | TRBD1 | TRBJ1-1 | TRBV28 | TGTGCCAGCAGTTCTCCGGGACAGGGAATGAACACTGAAGCTTTCTTT | CASSSPGQGMNTEAFF
NA | NA | TRBJ1-4 | TRBV4-1 | TGCGCCAGCAGCCAAACGGGGTTGGTTGAAAAACTGTTTTTT | CASSQTGLVEKLFF
NA | TRBD1 | TRBJ1-1 | TRBV5-1 | TGCGCCAGCAGCTTGGCCTTGGGACAGTTCGCTGAAGCTTTCTTT | CASSLALGQFAEAFF
once | NA | TRBJ2-2 | TRBV7-2 | TGTGCCAGCAGCTCAATATGGAACGGGGAGCTGTTTTTT | CASSSIWNGELFF
NA | NA | TRBJ2-6 | TRBV10-3 | TGTGCCATCAGTGCAGCGAACAGGGCGCACTCTGGGGCCAACGTCCTGACTTTC | CAISAANRAHSGANVLTF
NA | NA | TRBJ2-1 | TRBV11-2 | TGTGCCAGCAGCTTACAGCCTAGCGAGGCTGAGCAGTTCTTC | CASSLQPSEAEQFF
once | NA | TRBJ1-6 | TRBV3-1/TRBV3-2 | TGTGCCAGCAGCCAAGGTTCACCCCTCCACTTT | CASSQGSPLHF
NA | NA | TRBJ2-7 | TRBV19 | TGTGCCAGTAGTATAGGGGCAGGGACCGGAGAGCAGTACTTC | CASSIGAGTGEQYF
once | TRBD1 | TRBJ1-5 | TRBV5-1 | TGCGCCAGCAGCCCAGCACCTCAGGGGGCGGATCAGCCCCAGCATTTT | CASSPAPQGADQPQHF
NA | NA | TRBJ1-5 | TRBV21-1 | TGTGCCAGCAGCAGGAGACAGACTATAGGGCAGCCCCAGCATTTT | CASSRRQTIGQPQHF
NA | NA | TRBJ2-7 | TRBV6-5 | TGTGCCAGCAGGGCAGGGGGGTCCTACGAGCAGTACTTC | CASRAGGSYEQYF
NA | NA | TRBJ1-2 | TRBV10-2 | TGCGCCAGCAGTGAATCTGGGGGTGGCTATGGCTACACCTTC | CASSESGGGYGYTF
few | NA | TRBJ2-7 | TRBV7-2 | TGTGCCAGCAGCTCTACCCGGGCCGGGGGCTCCTACGAGCAGTACTTC | CASSSTRAGGSYEQYF
NA | TRBD1 | TRBJ2-1 | TRBV5-1 | TGCGCCAGCAGCGGGGACAGGGGTTCCTACAATGAGCAGTTCTTC | CASSGDRGSYNEQFF
NA | NA | TRBJ1-1 | TRBV5-3 | TGTGCCAGAAGCTTGGTCGGGCTGATGAACACTGAAGCTTTCTTT | CARSLVGLMNTEAFF
once | NA | TRBJ1-1 | TRBV2 | TGTGCCAGCAGACATCCGAACACTGAAGCTTTCTTT | CASRHPNTEAFF
NA | TRBD2 | TRBJ2-1 | TRBV2 | TGTGCCAGCAAACCGGGACTAGCTCTCAATGAGCAGTTCTTC | CASKPGLALNEQFF
NA | NA | TRBJ1-3 | TRBV10-3 | TGTGCCATCAGTAAGGAGCCCTCTGGAAACACCATATATTTT | CAISKEPSGNTIYF
NA | NA | TRBJ2-5 | TRBV11-3 | TGTGCCAGCAGCTTCGGGGAAAGGGGGACCCAGTACTTC | CASSFGERGTQYF
NA | TRBD1 | TRBJ1-6 | TRBV6-2/TRBV6-3 | TGTGCCAGCAGTTCCGGGACAGGGGGCGCGACTTCACCCCTCCACTTT | CASSSGTGGATSPLHF